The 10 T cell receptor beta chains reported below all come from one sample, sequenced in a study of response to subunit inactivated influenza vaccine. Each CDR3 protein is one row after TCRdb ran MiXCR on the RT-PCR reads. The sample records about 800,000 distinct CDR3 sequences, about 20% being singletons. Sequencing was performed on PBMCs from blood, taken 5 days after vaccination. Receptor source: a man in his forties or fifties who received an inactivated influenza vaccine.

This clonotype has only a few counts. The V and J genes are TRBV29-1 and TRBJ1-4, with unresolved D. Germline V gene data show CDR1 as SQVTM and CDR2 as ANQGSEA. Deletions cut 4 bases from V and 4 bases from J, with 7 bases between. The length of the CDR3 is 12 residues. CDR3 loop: CSVVGSNEKLFF. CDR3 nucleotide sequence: TGCAGCGTTGTCGGGAGTAATGAAAAACTGTTTTTT.

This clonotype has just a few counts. Here the CDR3 reads CASSSSTGATYEQYF. CDR3 sequence (DNA): TGCGCCAGCAGCTCATCGACAGGGGCCACCTACGAGCAGTACTTC. The chain carries TRBV5-1 and TRBJ2-7; 8 positions agree with TRBD1. The ends lost 3 bases at V and 2 bases at J; junction bases unmatched: 7. The CDR3 extends over 15 amino acids. CDR1 and CDR2 (germline): SGHRS, YFSETQ. Full variable domain (outside the CDR3, taken from reference TRBV5-1 and TRBJ2-7): KAGVTQTPRYLIKTRGQQVTLSCSPISGHRSVSWYQQTPGQGLQFLFEYFSETQRNKGNFPGRFSGRQFSNSRSEMNVSTLELGDSALYLCASSSSTGATYEQYFGPGTRLTVT.

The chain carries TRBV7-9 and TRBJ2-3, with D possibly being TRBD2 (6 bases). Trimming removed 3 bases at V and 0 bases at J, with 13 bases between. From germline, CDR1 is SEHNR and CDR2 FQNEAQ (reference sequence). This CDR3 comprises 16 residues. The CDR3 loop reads CASSFGSGSSTDTQYF. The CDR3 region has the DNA TGTGCCAGCAGCTTCGGTAGCGGTTCGAGCACAGATACGCAGTATTTT.

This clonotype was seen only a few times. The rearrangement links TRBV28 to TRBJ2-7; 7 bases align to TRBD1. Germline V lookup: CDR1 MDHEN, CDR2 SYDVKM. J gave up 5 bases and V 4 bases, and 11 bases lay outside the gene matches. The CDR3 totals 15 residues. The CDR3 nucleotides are TGTGCCAGCAGTTCGACAGGGAAGTCGTATCACGAGCAGTACTTC. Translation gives CASSSTGKSYHEQYF.

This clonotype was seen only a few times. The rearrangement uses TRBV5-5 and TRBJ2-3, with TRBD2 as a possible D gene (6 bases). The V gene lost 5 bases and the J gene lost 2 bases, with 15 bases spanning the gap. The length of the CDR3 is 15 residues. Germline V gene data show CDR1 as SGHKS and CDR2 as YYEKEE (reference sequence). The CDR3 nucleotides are TGTGCCAGCAGGCCTCGGGACTCCCTCACAGATACGCAGTATTTT. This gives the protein CASRPRDSLTDTQYF.

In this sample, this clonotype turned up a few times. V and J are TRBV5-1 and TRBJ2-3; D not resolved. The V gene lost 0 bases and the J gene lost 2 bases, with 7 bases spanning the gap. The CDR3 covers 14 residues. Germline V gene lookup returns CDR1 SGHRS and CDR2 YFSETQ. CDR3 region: CASSLAIATDTQYF. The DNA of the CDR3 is TGCGCCAGCAGCTTGGCCATTGCCACAGATACGCAGTATTTT.

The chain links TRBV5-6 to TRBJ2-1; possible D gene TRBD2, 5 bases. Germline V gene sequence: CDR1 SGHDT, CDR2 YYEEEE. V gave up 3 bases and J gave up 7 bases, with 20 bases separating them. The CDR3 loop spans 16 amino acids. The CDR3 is CASSWNSGHVGNEQFF. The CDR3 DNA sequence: TGTGCCAGCAGCTGGAACAGCGGTCACGTTGGGAATGAGCAGTTCTTC.

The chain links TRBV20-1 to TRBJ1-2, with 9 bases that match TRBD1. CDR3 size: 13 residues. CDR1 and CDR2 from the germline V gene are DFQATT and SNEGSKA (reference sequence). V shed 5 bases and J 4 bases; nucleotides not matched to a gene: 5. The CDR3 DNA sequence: TGCAGTGCTGCCCTGACAGGGGGCTATGGCTACACCTTC. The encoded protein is CSAALTGGYGYTF.

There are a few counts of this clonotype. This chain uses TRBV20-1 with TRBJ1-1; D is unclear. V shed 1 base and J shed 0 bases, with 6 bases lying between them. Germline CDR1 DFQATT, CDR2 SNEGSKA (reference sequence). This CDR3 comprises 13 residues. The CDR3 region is CSARVAMNTEAFF. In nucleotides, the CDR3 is TGCAGTGCTAGAGTTGCGATGAACACTGAAGCTTTCTTT.

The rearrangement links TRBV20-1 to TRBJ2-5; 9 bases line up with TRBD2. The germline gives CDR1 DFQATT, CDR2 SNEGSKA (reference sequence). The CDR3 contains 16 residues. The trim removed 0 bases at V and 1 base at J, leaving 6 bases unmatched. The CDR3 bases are TGCAGTGCTAGAGATCGGCGCGGGGGGGCCCAAGAGACCCAGTACTTC. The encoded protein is CSARDRRGGAQETQYF.